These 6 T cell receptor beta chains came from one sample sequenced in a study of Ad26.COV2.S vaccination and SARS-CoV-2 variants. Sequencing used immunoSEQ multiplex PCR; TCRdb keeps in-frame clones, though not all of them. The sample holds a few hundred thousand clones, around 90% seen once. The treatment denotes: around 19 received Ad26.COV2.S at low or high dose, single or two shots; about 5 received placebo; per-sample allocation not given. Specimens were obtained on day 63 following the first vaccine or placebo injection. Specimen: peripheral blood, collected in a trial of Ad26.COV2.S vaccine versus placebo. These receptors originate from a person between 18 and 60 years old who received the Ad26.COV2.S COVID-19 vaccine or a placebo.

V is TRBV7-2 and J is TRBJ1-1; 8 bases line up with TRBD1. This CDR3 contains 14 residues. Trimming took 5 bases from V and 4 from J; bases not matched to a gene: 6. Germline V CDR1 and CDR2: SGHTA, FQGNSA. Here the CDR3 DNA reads TGTGCCAGCAGCAGGAAGACAGGGGTCACTGAAGCTTTCTTT. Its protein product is CASSRKTGVTEAFF.

CDR3 nucleotide sequence: TGTGCCAGCAGGGACAGGGTTAGTTACACTGAAGCTTTCTTT. Its protein is CASRDRVSYTEAFF. The genes are TRBV5-4 and TRBJ1-1; 8 bases align to TRBD1. The CDR3 length is 14 residues. The germline gives CDR1 SGHNT, CDR2 YYREEE (reference sequence). After removal of 5 bases from V and 3 bases from J, the junction contained 6 bases not matched to a gene.

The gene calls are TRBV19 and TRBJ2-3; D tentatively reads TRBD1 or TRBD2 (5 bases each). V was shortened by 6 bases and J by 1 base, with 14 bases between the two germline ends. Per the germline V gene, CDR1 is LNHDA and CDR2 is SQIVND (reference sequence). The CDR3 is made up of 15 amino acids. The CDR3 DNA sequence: TGTGCCAGTAGCAGCCTAAGGGACGGCACAGATACGCAGTATTTT. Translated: CASSSLRDGTDTQYF.

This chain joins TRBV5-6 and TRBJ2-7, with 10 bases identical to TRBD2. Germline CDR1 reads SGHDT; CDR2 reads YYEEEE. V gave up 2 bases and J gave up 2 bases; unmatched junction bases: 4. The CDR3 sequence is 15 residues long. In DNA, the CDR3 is TGTGCCAGCAGCTTCTTAAGCGGGGGGGCCTACGAGCAGTACTTC. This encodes CASSFLSGGAYEQYF.

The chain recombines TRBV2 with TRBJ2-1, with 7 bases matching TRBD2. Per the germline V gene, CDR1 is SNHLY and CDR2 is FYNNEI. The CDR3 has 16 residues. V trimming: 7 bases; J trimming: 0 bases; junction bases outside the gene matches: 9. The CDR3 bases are TGTGCCAGCATGGGGAGGGACCTCTTCTCCTACAATGAGCAGTTCTTC. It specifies CASMGRDLFSYNEQFF.

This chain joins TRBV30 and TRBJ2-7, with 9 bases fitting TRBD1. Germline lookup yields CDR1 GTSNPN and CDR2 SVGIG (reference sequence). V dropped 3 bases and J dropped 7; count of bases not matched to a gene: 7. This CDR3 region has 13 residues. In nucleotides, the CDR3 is TGTGCCTGGAGCCGGGACAGGGTGGGGGAGCAGTACTTC. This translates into CAWSRDRVGEQYF.